Below are 15 T cell receptor beta chains sequenced from a single sample in a study of blood T cells in healthy people across ages. A sample-barcoded 5' primer and a J-beta primer mix were used in a second PCR of about 6 to 12 cycles. Via MiXCR, TCRdb re-called the 5' RACE reads, giving one row per CDR3 protein. The sample has over a million distinct CDR3 sequences; 35% to 45% are singletons. The sample was blood. These receptors were taken from a young woman in good health.

CDR3 loop: CSVSGTGVGANQPQHF. The CDR3 nucleotides are TGCAGTGTTAGCGGGACAGGGGTGGGGGCCAATCAGCCCCAGCATTTT. The chain combines TRBV20-1 with TRBJ1-5; 10 bases are a match to TRBD1. V dropped 7 bases and J dropped 3; count of bases not matched to a gene: 12. CDR1 is DFQATT, CDR2 SNEGSKA, per germline (reference sequence). The CDR3 has 16 residues.

This clonotype was observed a single time. V and J are TRBV5-5 and TRBJ2-3; 11 positions agree with TRBD1. The CDR3 totals 16 residues. The V gene's germline CDR1 is SGHKS and CDR2 YYEKEE (reference sequence). The ends lost 2 bases at V and 7 bases at J; junction bases unmatched: 9. DNA of the CDR3: TGTGCCAGCAGCTTTGTATTCGGACAGGGGGCGTATACGCAGTATTTT. It yields the protein CASSFVFGQGAYTQYF.

This sequence joins TRBV28 and TRBJ1-2; tentative D call: TRBD1 (5 bases). The CDR3 contains 17 residues. The V and J ends lost 4 bases and 1 base respectively, with 19 bases between them. Germline loops: CDR1 MDHEN, CDR2 SYDVKM. Here the CDR3 reads CASSSPGPLTFNYGYTF. The CDR3 region has the DNA TGTGCCAGCAGTTCGCCGGGACCCCTGACATTTAACTATGGCTACACCTTC.

V is TRBV30 and J is TRBJ2-7, with D perhaps TRBD2 (5 bases). This CDR3 region has 15 residues. From germline, CDR1 is GTSNPN and CDR2 SVGIG (reference sequence). Trimming shortened V by 0 bases and J by 3 bases, and 15 bases separated the two germline ends. DNA of the CDR3: TGTGCCTGGAGTGTAAAAGAGTCTGGGAGCTACGAGCAGTACTTC. Residues: CAWSVKESGSYEQYF.

This sequence joins TRBV18 and TRBJ2-6; D possibly corresponds to TRBD2 (5 bases). The germline V gene has CDR1 KGHSH and CDR2 LQKENI. This CDR3 has 12 amino acids. Trimming left V 11 bases short and J 0 bases short, with 5 bases between. This CDR3 is CAGGSGANVLTF. In nucleotides, the CDR3 is TGTGCCGGAGGCTCTGGGGCCAACGTCCTGACTTTC. The entire variable domain, with the rest obtained from reference TRBV18 and TRBJ2-6, is as follows: NAGVMQNPRHLVRRRGQEARLRCSPMKGHSHVYWYRQLPEEGLKFMVYLQKENIIDESGMPKERFSAEFPKEGPSILRIQQVVRGDSAAYFCAGGSGANVLTFGAGSRLTVL.

This chain connects TRBV5-1 to TRBJ2-7; D ambiguous. The CDR3 has 15 amino acids. CDR1 is SGHRS and CDR2 is YFSETQ in the germline V gene. V lost 2 bases to trimming and J lost 0 bases, with 12 bases between them. The CDR3 DNA follows: TGCGCCAGCAGCTTCCAGAAACTTTACTCCTACGAGCAGTACTTC. This gives the protein CASSFQKLYSYEQYF.

This clonotype was counted only a few times. The J gene is TRBJ2-3, the V gene TRBV11-2; TRBD2 aligns across 7 bases. Germline CDR1 is SGHAT and CDR2 is FQNNGV. The V segment lost 5 bases and the J segment 2 bases; nucleotides outside the gene matches: 13. The CDR3 runs 17 residues. The CDR3, as DNA: TGTGCCAGCAGCGTTTCGTCAGCGGGGAAACTCACAGATACGCAGTATTTT. It is translated as CASSVSSAGKLTDTQYF.

V gene TRBV12-3 or TRBV12-4 combines with J gene TRBJ1-5; TRBD1 aligns across 9 bases. The junction had 5 bases not matched to a gene; V was cut back by 6 bases and J by 2 bases. The CDR3 totals 15 residues. Written as DNA, the CDR3 is TGTGCCAGCAGATCCCGGACAGGGGGCAATCAGCCCCAGCATTTT. Encoded protein: CASRSRTGGNQPQHF.

V usage is TRBV3-1 and J usage is TRBJ2-7; TRBD2 agrees at 12 bases. From germline, CDR1 is LGHDT and CDR2 YNNKEL (reference sequence). The CDR3 has 18 residues. The junction had 9 bases not matched to a gene; V was cut back by 3 bases and J by 0 bases. CDR3 DNA: TGTGCCAGCAGCCACCACGGGACTAGCGGGCAGAGCTCCTACGAGCAGTACTTC. It is translated as CASSHHGTSGQSSYEQYF.

This sequence joins TRBV5-6 and TRBJ2-5; D is ambiguous. The J call is in doubt because the DNA end fits TRBJ2-7 better. This CDR3 is built from 13 residues. Germline values: CDR1 SGHDT, CDR2 YYEEEE. The CDR3, as DNA: TGTGCCAGCAGCTCCAGGAAATCCTACGAGCAGTACTTC. Translated, it gives CASSSRKSYEQYF.

The chain couples TRBV20-1 to TRBJ2-1; 12 bases are a match to TRBD2. V was clipped by 3 bases and J by 6 bases; unmatched bases: 6. This CDR3 is built from 15 residues. The germline V gene has CDR1 DFQATT and CDR2 SNEGSKA (reference sequence). CDR3 bases: TGCAGTGCTAGGTCGGGACTAGCGGGCGGCAATGAGCAGTTCTTC. It translates to CSARSGLAGGNEQFF.

This clonotype appeared a few times. The chain recombines TRBV6-6 with TRBJ2-5; tentative D call: TRBD2 (5 bases). Germline CDR1 MNHNY, CDR2 SVGAGI (reference sequence). This CDR3 spans 14 amino acids. Trimming cost V 4 bases and J 11 bases, with 20 bases left between them. The CDR3 nucleotides are TGTGCCAGCAGTTCGGGGAGTGGGGTTCTTGAGCAGTACTTC. Residues: CASSSGSGVLEQYF.

As regards this clonotype: A junction end diverges from the germline sequence, so it may reflect a read error. The gene calls are TRBV5-6 and TRBJ2-5; the D gene could be TRBD1 or TRBD2 (6 bases each). The CDR3 length is 14 residues. The germline V gene has CDR1 SGHDT and CDR2 YYEEEE. CDR3 nucleotide sequence: TGTGCCAGCAGCTACGGGGGAGAGGGGGACGATCAGTACTTT. It specifies CASSYGGEGDDQYF.

This chain uses TRBV6-1 with TRBJ2-7; 8 nucleotides agree with TRBD1. With V trimmed by 6 bases and J by 3 bases, 10 bases remained unmatched. Germline V gene lookup returns CDR1 MNHNS and CDR2 SASEGT. This CDR3 comprises 15 residues. CDR3 residues: CASSPRQGTLYEQYF. DNA for the CDR3: TGTGCCAGCAGCCCGAGACAGGGGACGCTCTACGAGCAGTACTTC.

This clonotype was seen a handful of times. This sequence joins TRBV21-1 and TRBJ2-3; no check of the table's D call, TRBD1, against the DNA was made. TRBV21-1 is a known pseudogene. The CDR3 sequence is 15 residues long. For the CDR3, the DNA is TGTGCCAGCAGCAAAGCGAGGGGAGAAACAGATACGCAGTATTTT. Its protein product is CASSKARGETDTQYF.